This T cell receptor beta chain is from a study of CD8 T cells in ankylosing spondylitis. This clonotype was detected ten times or more. One entry per CDR3 protein, called by TCRdb with MiXCR from the 5' RACE reads. The repertoire holds over 75,000 distinct CDR3 sequences, with just under 9% as singletons. V lost 4 bases, J lost 13 bases, and 13 bases stayed unmatched. This CDR3 has 15 amino acids. The germline CDR1 and CDR2 sequences are SGDLS and YYNGEE. The TCR comes from a male donor with ankylosing spondylitis or in good health (not recorded which). Source material: blood, either unsorted or a sorted T cell fraction (not recorded which). V usage is TRBV9 and J usage is TRBJ2-1; 11 bases are shared with TRBD2. The CDR3 loop reads CASSFAGTSGGVQFF. CDR3 DNA: TGTGCCAGCAGCTTCGCCGGGACTAGCGGAGGGGTCCAGTTCTTC.